This TCR beta chain is from a study of shared clonotypes between healthy human individuals. This clone occurred once. Its target is unknown. The study's findings and limits: Memory subsets generally showed lower estimated richness than naive subsets. All-four-donor shared clonotypes had higher generation probabilities than non-shared clonotypes did.

Trimming pared 2 bases from V and 4 bases from J, leaving 14 bases between. The CDR3 loop spans 14 amino acids. Germline CDR1 and CDR2: GTSNPN and SVGIG (reference sequence). Only CD45RO-negative cells positively selected for CCR7 counted as naive CD8 cells, so terminally differentiated effector memory CD45RA+ cells were excluded. Method: immunoSEQ multiplex PCR; TCRdb's copy keeps in-frame clones and lacks some. The sample contains some 2 million clones, 85% to 95% of which appear only once. The sequenced sample was naive CD8+ T cells sorted from blood. The V and J genes are TRBV30 and TRBJ1-2; D is ambiguous. The sequence derives from a young man in good health. The CDR3 sequence is CAWSLMGYGYGYTF. The CDR3, as DNA: TGTGCCTGGAGTTTGATGGGGTACGGCTATGGCTACACCTTC.